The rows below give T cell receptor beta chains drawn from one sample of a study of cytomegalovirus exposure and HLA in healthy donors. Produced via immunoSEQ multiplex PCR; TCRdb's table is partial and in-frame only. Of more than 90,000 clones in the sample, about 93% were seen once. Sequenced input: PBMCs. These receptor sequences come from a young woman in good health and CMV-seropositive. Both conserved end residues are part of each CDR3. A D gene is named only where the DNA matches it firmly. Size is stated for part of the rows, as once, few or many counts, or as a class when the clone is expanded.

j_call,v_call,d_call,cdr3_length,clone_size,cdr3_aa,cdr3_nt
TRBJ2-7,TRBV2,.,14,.,CASSVDSSSYEQYF,TGTGCCAGCAGTGTTGACAGTAGCTCCTACGAGCAGTACTTC
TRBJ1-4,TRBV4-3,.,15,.,CASSQEWGLNEKLFF,TGCGCCAGCAGCCAAGAATGGGGCCTGAATGAAAAACTGTTTTTT
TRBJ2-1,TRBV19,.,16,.,CASSIGAVSSYNEQFF,TGTGCCAGTAGTATTGGGGCCGTAAGCTCCTACAATGAGCAGTTCTTC
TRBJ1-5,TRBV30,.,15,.,CAWSVRGIGGQPQHF,TGTGCCTGGAGTGTAAGGGGGATTGGGGGTCAGCCCCAGCATTTT
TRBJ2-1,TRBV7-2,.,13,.,CASSFGGVGEQFF,TGTGCCAGCAGCTTTGGCGGAGTTGGTGAGCAGTTCTTC
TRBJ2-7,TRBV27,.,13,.,CASSLTVTYEQYF,TGTGCCAGCAGTTTAACAGTAACTTACGAGCAGTACTTC
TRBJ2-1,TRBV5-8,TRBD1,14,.,CASSLDRVDNEQFF,TGTGCCAGCAGCTTAGACAGGGTGGACAATGAGCAGTTCTTC
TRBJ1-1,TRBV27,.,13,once,CASSSRWPTEAFF,TGTGCCAGCAGTTCCCGATGGCCCACTGAAGCTTTCTTT
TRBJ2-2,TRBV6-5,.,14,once,CASSYGGFTGELFF,TGTGCCAGCAGTTACGGAGGGTTCACCGGGGAGCTGTTTTTT
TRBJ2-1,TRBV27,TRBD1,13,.,CASREQGAHEQFF,TGTGCCAGCCGGGAGCAGGGGGCGCACGAGCAGTTCTTC
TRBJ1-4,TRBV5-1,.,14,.,CASSLPGGNEKLFF,TGCGCCAGCAGCTTGCCGGGAGGAAATGAAAAACTGTTTTTT
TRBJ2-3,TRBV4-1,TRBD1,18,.,CASSQSIAGQGAADTQYF,TGCGCCAGCAGCCAATCCATCGCGGGACAGGGGGCTGCGGATACGCAGTATTTT
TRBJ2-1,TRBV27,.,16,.,CASSSQGFGSYNEQFF,TGTGCCAGCAGTTCACAGGGCTTCGGCTCCTACAATGAGCAGTTCTTC
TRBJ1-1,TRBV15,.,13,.,CATSVGHNTEAFF,TGTGCCACCAGCGTTGGACATAACACTGAAGCTTTCTTT
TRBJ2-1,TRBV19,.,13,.,CASSISAGSEQFF,TGTGCCAGTAGTATCTCGGCGGGATCTGAGCAGTTCTTC
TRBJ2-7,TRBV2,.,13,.,CASSVTGSYEQYF,TGTGCCAGCAGTGTAACCGGGTCCTACGAGCAGTACTTC
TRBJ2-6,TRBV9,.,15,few,CASSVVGREANVLTF,TGTGCCAGCAGCGTAGTAGGCAGGGAAGCCAACGTCCTGACTTTC
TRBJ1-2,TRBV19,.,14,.,CASNRQARSGGYTF,TGTGCCAGTAACCGACAGGCCAGATCAGGGGGCTACACCTTC
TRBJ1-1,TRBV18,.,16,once,CASSPPNRILNTEAFF,TGTGCCAGCTCACCACCTAACAGGATCCTGAACACTGAAGCTTTCTTT
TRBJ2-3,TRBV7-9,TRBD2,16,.,CASRGTSGRTTDTQYF,TGTGCCAGCAGGGGGACTAGCGGGAGGACCACAGATACGCAGTATTTT
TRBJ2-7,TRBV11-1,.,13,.,CASRRDSQGEQYF,TGTGCCAGCAGGAGGGACTCGCAGGGCGAGCAGTACTTC
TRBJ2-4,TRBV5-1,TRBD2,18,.,CASRMTSGRAIAKNIQYF,TGCGCCAGCAGGATGACTAGCGGGAGGGCCATCGCCAAAAACATTCAGTACTTC
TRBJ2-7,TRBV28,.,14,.,CASSYRVLPYEQYF,TGTGCCAGCAGTTACCGGGTCCTCCCTTACGAGCAGTACTTC